Each of the 15 T cell receptor beta chains below was sequenced from the same sample in a study of T-cell memory formation after mild COVID-19 (dated by TCRdb to the early 2020s). The library came from 5' RACE. The reads were generated on an Illumina NovaSeq 6000. Clones were called with MiXCR by TCRdb after fastp trimmed the public reads at Q25, and only in-frame beta chains were retained. Identical CDR3 protein sequences are pooled into one entry, listed with their most common genes and DNA. This sample holds approximately 230,000 distinct CDR3 sequences; about 17% were observed only once. The ten biggest clones cover 3.5% of the sample. Sequences were obtained from PBMCs or a T cell subset sorted from them (not recorded which). The receptors shown here come from a man aged 18 to 30 who had mild COVID-19 (a few samples of this study predate the infection). The sample titles of this study are shuffled in the database, so cell type and time point are left out; the donor was told from shared clones.

This clonotype showed up just a few times. The CDR3: CASSQVQGSNQPQHF. CDR3 nucleotide sequence: TGTGCCAGCAGCCAAGTCCAGGGTTCGAATCAGCCCCAGCATTTT. The V gene is TRBV3-1, the J gene TRBJ1-5; tentative D call: TRBD1 (5 bases). V dropped 1 base and J dropped 4 bases, with 11 bases sitting between them. The CDR3 runs to 15 residues. Germline loops: CDR1 LGHDT, CDR2 YNNKEL (reference sequence).

This clonotype was found a few times. The chain recombines TRBV5-1 with TRBJ2-1, with D perhaps assigned TRBD1 or TRBD2 (5 bases each). The germline CDR1 and CDR2 sequences are SGHRS and YFSETQ. V was trimmed by 2 bases and J by 8 bases, leaving 8 bases between them. The CDR3 length is 12 residues. The CDR3 sequence is CASSLRGHEQFF. CDR3 DNA: TGCGCCAGCAGCTTACGGGGACATGAGCAGTTCTTC.

This clonotype was found a few times. The chain combines TRBV7-2 with TRBJ2-5; 7 bases align to TRBD1. The ends lost 5 bases at V and 3 bases at J; junction bases unmatched: 6. CDR1 and CDR2 from the germline V gene are SGHTA and FQGNSA. The CDR3 contains 14 residues. CDR3 amino acids: CASSRSGTEETQYF. The CDR3 DNA sequence: TGTGCCAGCAGCCGATCCGGGACAGAAGAGACCCAGTACTTC.

The V call is TRBV4-3, the J call TRBJ2-1; TRBD2 matches 7 bases. CDR1 and CDR2 (germline): LGHNA, YSLEER. CDR3 length: 13 residues. J was trimmed by 15 bases and V by 0 bases; bases with no gene match: 8. The CDR3 reads CASSQDYGLVRFF. The CDR3, as DNA: TGCGCCAGCAGCCAAGATTACGGACTAGTGCGGTTCTTC.

This sequence joins TRBV4-2 and TRBJ1-6; no clear D. V lost 4 bases and J lost 5, with 15 bases in between. The CDR3 consists of 16 residues. From germline, CDR1 is LGHNA and CDR2 YNFKEQ. The CDR3 here is CASSPTVQPDNSPLHF. The CDR3 DNA reads TGTGCCAGCAGCCCCACTGTCCAGCCAGATAATTCACCCCTCCACTTT.

The chain recombines TRBV12-3 or TRBV12-4 with TRBJ2-1; TRBD1 agrees at 7 bases. V dropped 10 bases and J dropped 1; count of bases not matched to a gene: 10. This CDR3 has 15 residues. The CDR3: CATQVGQASYNEQFF. Here the CDR3 DNA reads TGTGCCACCCAAGTCGGACAGGCGTCCTACAATGAGCAGTTCTTC.

This clonotype has just a few counts. The chain carries TRBV7-2 and TRBJ2-1; D unresolved. V lost 2 bases, J lost 8 bases, and 10 bases lay in between. CDR1 and CDR2 from the germline V gene are SGHTA and FQGNSA. The CDR3 covers 13 residues. The CDR3 DNA follows: TGTGCCAGCAGCTTATTTCGGAAGGATGAGCAGTTCTTC. This sequence encodes CASSLFRKDEQFF. The full variable domain, with the rest looked up from reference TRBV7-2 and TRBJ2-1, is GAGVSQSPSNKVTEKGKDVELRCDPISGHTALYWYRQSLGQGLEFLIYFQGNSAPDKSGLPSDRFSAERTGGSVSTLTIQRTQQEDSAVYLCASSLFRKDEQFFGPGTRLTVL.

The chain carries TRBV18 and TRBJ1-6; weak D call: TRBD1 (5 bases). The germline CDR1 and CDR2 sequences are KGHSH and LQKENI. V lost 6 bases, J lost 9 bases, and 15 bases lay in between. The CDR3 covers 14 residues. This CDR3 reads CASSGVRESSPLHF. DNA for the CDR3: TGTGCCAGCTCTGGTGTCAGGGAGAGTTCACCCCTCCACTTT.

This chain connects TRBV12-3 or TRBV12-4 to TRBJ2-7; 15 bases are shared with TRBD2. After removal of 5 bases from V and 6 bases from J, the junction contained 11 bases not matched to a gene. The CDR3 has 17 residues. Here the CDR3 DNA reads TGTGCCAGCAGTCCACAAACCGGACTAGCGGGGGGGTGCGAGCAGTACGTC. It specifies CASSPQTGLAGGCEQYV.

This clonotype was detected many times. The rearrangement links TRBV4-3 to TRBJ1-5, with D hard to call. CDR1 is LGHNA and CDR2 is YSLEER in the germline V gene. CDR3 length: 13 amino acids. V shed 3 bases and J shed 4 bases, with 7 bases lying between them. Here the CDR3 DNA reads TGCGCCAGCAGCCAGGACCAGAATCAGCCCCAGCATTTT. This encodes CASSQDQNQPQHF.

The chain combines TRBV9 with TRBJ1-2, with 8 bases identical to TRBD1. The length of the CDR3 is 15 residues. CDR1 SGDLS and CDR2 YYNGEE come from the germline V gene. Unmatched junction bases numbered 2, after V lost 0 bases and J lost 1 base. The CDR3 here is CASSVGTGINYGYTF. For the CDR3, the DNA is TGTGCCAGCAGCGTAGGGACAGGGATTAACTATGGCTACACCTTC.

This clonotype was observed at least ten times. The chain joins TRBV2 to TRBJ1-5; D is unclear. V shed 2 bases and J shed 9 bases, with 14 bases lying between them. There are 14 residues in the CDR3. Germline loops: CDR1 SNHLY, CDR2 FYNNEI. CDR3 nucleotide sequence: TGTGCCAGCAGTGAAAATGTGAGCTTCCGGCCCCAGCATTTT. It translates to CASSENVSFRPQHF.

The rearrangement uses TRBV2 and TRBJ1-4, with a tentative D call TRBD1 (6 bases). The germline V and J ends were trimmed by 8 bases and 5 bases, with 12 bases remaining between them. This CDR3 is built from 13 residues. Looked up from germline, CDR1 is SNHLY and CDR2 is FYNNEI. CDR3 protein: CASGGTGNEKLFF. The CDR3 DNA is TGTGCCAGCGGAGGAACAGGGAATGAAAAACTGTTTTTT.

This clonotype appeared a few times. This rearrangement joins TRBV5-1 to TRBJ2-3; perhaps TRBD2 as D (5 bases). The CDR3 is 13 residues long. V was clipped by 2 bases and J by 6 bases, with 10 bases between them. In germline, CDR1 is SGHRS, CDR2 YFSETQ. CDR3 sequence: CASSFRGLDTQYF. DNA of the CDR3: TGCGCCAGCAGCTTTAGAGGGTTGGATACGCAGTATTTT.

This clonotype was seen only a few times. V usage is TRBV7-9 and J usage is TRBJ2-3; 12 bases are a match to TRBD2. Per the germline V gene, CDR1 is SEHNR and CDR2 is FQNEAQ (reference sequence). V gave up 5 bases and J gave up 4 bases; unmatched junction bases: 10. The CDR3 length is 17 residues. The CDR3 sequence is CASSPRTSGNWADTQYF. The CDR3, as DNA: TGTGCCAGCAGCCCACGGACTAGCGGGAATTGGGCAGATACGCAGTATTTT.